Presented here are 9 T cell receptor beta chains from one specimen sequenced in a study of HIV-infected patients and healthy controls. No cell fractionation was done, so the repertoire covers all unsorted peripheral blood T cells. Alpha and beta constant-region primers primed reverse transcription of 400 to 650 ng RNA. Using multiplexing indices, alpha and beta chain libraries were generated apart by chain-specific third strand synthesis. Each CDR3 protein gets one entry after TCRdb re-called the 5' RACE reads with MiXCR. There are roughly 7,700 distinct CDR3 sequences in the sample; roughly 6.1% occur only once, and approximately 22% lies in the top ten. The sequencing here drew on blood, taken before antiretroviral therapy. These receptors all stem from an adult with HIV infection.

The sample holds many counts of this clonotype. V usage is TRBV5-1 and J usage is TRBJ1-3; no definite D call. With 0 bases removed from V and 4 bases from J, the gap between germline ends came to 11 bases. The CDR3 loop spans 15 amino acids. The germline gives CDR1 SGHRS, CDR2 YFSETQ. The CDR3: CASSLEGGQGNTIYF. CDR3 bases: TGCGCCAGCAGCTTGGAAGGAGGTCAGGGAAACACCATATATTTT. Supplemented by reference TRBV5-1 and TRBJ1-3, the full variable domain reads KAGVTQTPRYLIKTRGQQVTLSCSPISGHRSVSWYQQTPGQGLQFLFEYFSETQRNKGNFPGRFSGRQFSNSRSEMNVSTLELGDSALYLCASSLEGGQGNTIYFGEGSWLTVV.

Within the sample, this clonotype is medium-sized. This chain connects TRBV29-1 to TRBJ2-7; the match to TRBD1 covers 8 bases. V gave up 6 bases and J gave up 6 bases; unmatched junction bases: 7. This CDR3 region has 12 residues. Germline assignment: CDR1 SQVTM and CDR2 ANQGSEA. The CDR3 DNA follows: TGCAGCGTCTTCGGACAGGGAGGCGAGCAGTACGTC. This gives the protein CSVFGQGGEQYV.

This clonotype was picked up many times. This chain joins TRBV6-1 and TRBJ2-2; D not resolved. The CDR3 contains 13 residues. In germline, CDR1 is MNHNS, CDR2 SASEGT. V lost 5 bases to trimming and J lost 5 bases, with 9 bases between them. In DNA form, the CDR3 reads TGTGCCAGCAGTTTAGGAGCTACCGGGGAGCTGTTTTTT. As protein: CASSLGATGELFF.

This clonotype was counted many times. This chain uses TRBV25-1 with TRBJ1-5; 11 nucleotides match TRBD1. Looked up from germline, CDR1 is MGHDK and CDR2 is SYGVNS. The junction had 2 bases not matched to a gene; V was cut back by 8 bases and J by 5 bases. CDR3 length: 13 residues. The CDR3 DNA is TGTGCCAGCGGGACAGGGGGAGATCAGCCCCAGCATTTT. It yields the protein CASGTGGDQPQHF. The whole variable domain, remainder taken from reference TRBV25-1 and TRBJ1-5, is EADIYQTPRYLVIGTGKKITLECSQTMGHDKMYWYQQDPGMELHLIHYSYGVNSTEKGDLSSESTVSRIRTEHFPLTLESARPSHTSQYLCASGTGGDQPQHFGDGTRLSIL.

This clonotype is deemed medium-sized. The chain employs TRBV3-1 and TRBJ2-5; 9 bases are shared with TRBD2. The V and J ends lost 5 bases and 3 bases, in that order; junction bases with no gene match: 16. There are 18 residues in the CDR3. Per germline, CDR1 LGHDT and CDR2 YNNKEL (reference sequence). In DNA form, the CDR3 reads TGTGCCAGCAGCAGTCAGCGGGGGGCCCTGGAAAGGGAAGAGACCCAGTACTTC. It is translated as CASSSQRGALEREETQYF.

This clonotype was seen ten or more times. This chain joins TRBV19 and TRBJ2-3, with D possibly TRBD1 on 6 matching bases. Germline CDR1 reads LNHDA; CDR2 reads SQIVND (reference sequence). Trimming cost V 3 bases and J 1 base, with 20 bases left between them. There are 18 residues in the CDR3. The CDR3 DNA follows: TGTGCCAGTAGTATCGCCGGGACACTGGTATGGGGCACAGATACGCAGTATTTT. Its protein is CASSIAGTLVWGTDTQYF.

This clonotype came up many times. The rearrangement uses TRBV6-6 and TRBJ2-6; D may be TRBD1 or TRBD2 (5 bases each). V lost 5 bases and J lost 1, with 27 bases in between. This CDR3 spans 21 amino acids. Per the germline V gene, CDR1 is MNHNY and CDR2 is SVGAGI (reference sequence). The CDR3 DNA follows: TGTGCCAGCAGTGTCTCCCCCCCTGGGGACCCCGCTCTGTCTGGGGCCAACGTCCTGACTTTC. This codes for CASSVSPPGDPALSGANVLTF.

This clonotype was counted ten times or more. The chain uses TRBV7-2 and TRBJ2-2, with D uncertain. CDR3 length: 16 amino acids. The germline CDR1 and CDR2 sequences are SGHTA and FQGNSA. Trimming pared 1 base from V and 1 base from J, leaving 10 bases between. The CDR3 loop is CASSLVYVLNTGELFF. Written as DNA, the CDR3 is TGTGCCAGCAGCTTAGTATACGTATTGAACACCGGGGAGCTGTTTTTT.

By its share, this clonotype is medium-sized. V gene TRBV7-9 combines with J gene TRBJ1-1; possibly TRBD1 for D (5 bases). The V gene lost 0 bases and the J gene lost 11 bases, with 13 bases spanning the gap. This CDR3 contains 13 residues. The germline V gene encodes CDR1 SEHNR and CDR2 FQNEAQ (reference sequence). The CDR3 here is CASSLANGGFAFF. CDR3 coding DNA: TGTGCCAGCAGCTTAGCGAACGGGGGTTTCGCTTTCTTT.